The T cell receptor (beta chain) under discussion was sequenced for a study of blood T cell repertoires in COVID-19. Study as a whole: Specimens from acute and convalescent COVID-19 originated in the United States, Italy and Spain.

The assay was immunoSEQ multiplex PCR, and TCRdb's table has in-frame clones only and misses some. The table lists some 90,000 clones, approximately 90% of them singletons. V shed 4 bases and J shed 1 base, with 12 bases lying between them. Germline-derived CDR1 and CDR2 are SGHKS and YYEKEE (reference sequence). The CDR3 has 15 amino acids. The receptor was derived from a man aged 50 or older with acute or convalescent COVID-19. V and J are TRBV5-5 and TRBJ1-5, with D uncertain. The sequenced sample was peripheral blood. CDR3 loop: CASSPMAQSNQPQHF. As DNA, the CDR3 is TGTGCCAGCAGCCCCATGGCCCAGAGCAATCAGCCCCAGCATTTT.